These T cell receptor beta chains were read from a single sample in a study of blood T cell repertoires in COVID-19. Only in-frame clones appear in the TCRdb table, and some are missing; sequencing was by immunoSEQ multiplex PCR. The data hold around 200,000 clones, with around 86% observed a single time. The sequenced sample consisted of peripheral blood. These TCRs come from a man aged 35 to 55 with acute or convalescent COVID-19. Each CDR3 is given with its conserved first and last residue. The D gene is left open where the match is weak. Some rows have no size entry. The others give once, few or many, or a class for an expanded clone.

V gene,D gene,clone size,J gene,CDR3 protein,CDR3 DNA
TRBV19,NA,NA,TRBJ2-1,CASSRSGGDEQFF,TGTGCCAGTAGCCGCTCCGGCGGGGATGAGCAGTTCTTC
TRBV5-4,TRBD1,NA,TRBJ1-6,CASSPGGRGDNSPLHF,TGTGCCAGCAGCCCCGGCGGCAGGGGGGATAATTCACCCCTCCACTTT
TRBV19,NA,NA,TRBJ1-4,CASSPARANNEKLFF,TGTGCCAGTAGTCCGGCGAGGGCGAATAATGAAAAACTGTTTTTT
TRBV30,NA,NA,TRBJ2-2,CAWSADYYTGELFF,TGTGCCTGGAGTGCGGACTACTACACCGGGGAGCTGTTTTTT
TRBV7-2,TRBD1,NA,TRBJ1-1,CASSHRTGVDTEAFF,TGTGCCAGCAGCCATCGGACAGGGGTGGACACTGAAGCTTTCTTT
TRBV30,TRBD1,NA,TRBJ1-1,CAWRPRWDSTEAFF,TGTGCCTGGAGGCCCAGATGGGACAGCACTGAAGCTTTCTTT
TRBV3-1/TRBV3-2,TRBD1,NA,TRBJ2-7,CASSQSPDRGPHEQYF,TGTGCCAGCAGCCAAAGTCCGGACAGGGGGCCCCACGAGCAGTACTTC
TRBV2,TRBD1,NA,TRBJ1-1,CASTEPVTGGDTEAFF,TGTGCCAGCACCGAACCCGTTACAGGGGGTGACACTGAAGCTTTCTTT
TRBV5-1,NA,NA,TRBJ1-1,CASSFGGRWNTEAFF,TGCGCCAGCAGCTTCGGCGGGAGATGGAACACTGAAGCTTTCTTT
TRBV4-2,TRBD2,NA,TRBJ2-1,CASSQTPPSGGSYNEQFF,TGTGCCAGCAGCCAAACCCCCCCCAGCGGGGGCTCCTACAATGAGCAGTTCTTC
TRBV5-1,NA,once,TRBJ1-2,CASSLNRPTARRDGYTF,TGCGCCAGCAGCTTAAATCGTCCCACAGCCCGGAGGGATGGCTACACCTTC
TRBV28,NA,NA,TRBJ1-6,CASSLGGEHYNSPLHF,TGTGCCAGCAGTTTAGGGGGGGAGCACTATAATTCACCCCTCCACTTT
TRBV6-5,TRBD1,NA,TRBJ2-3,CASSSSDRGVTDTQYF,TGTGCCAGCAGTTCGTCGGACAGGGGGGTAACAGATACGCAGTATTTT
TRBV7-9,NA,once,TRBJ1-4,CASSLWGESNEKLFF,TGTGCCAGCAGCTTATGGGGGGAATCTAATGAAAAACTGTTTTTT
TRBV5-1,TRBD1,NA,TRBJ1-2,CASSNPTGYNYGYTF,TGCGCCAGCAGCAACCCGACAGGGTATAACTATGGCTACACCTTC
TRBV7-9,TRBD1,NA,TRBJ2-3,CASTGTGSTDTQYF,TGTGCCAGCACCGGGACAGGGAGCACAGATACGCAGTATTTT
TRBV3-1/TRBV3-2,TRBD1,NA,TRBJ2-5,CASSQDPTTGFETQYF,TGTGCCAGCAGCCAAGATCCGACGACAGGGTTCGAGACCCAGTACTTC
TRBV5-1,NA,NA,TRBJ1-2,CASSLTGINGYTF,TGCGCCAGCAGCTTGACAGGTATCAATGGCTACACCTTC
TRBV12-5,NA,NA,TRBJ1-2,CASGPPRGDIGGYTF,TGTGCTAGTGGCCCACCTCGGGGGGACATTGGCGGCTACACCTTC
TRBV9,TRBD1,NA,TRBJ1-3,CASSAGQGRTGNTIYF,TGTGCCAGCAGCGCGGGACAGGGGAGAACTGGAAACACCATATATTTT
TRBV7-9,NA,NA,TRBJ2-7,CASSLVGASYEQYF,TGTGCCAGCAGCTTAGTAGGGGCCTCCTACGAGCAGTACTTC
TRBV3-1/TRBV3-2,TRBD1,NA,TRBJ1-1,CASSQGQGMNTEAFF,TGTGCCAGCAGCCAAGGACAGGGAATGAACACTGAAGCTTTCTTT
TRBV5-5,TRBD1,once,TRBJ2-2,CASSLNLGRQGRTGELFF,TGTGCCAGCAGCTTGAATCTAGGGCGACAGGGTAGAACCGGGGAGCTGTTTTTT
TRBV7-2,NA,NA,TRBJ2-5,CASSPWILDQETQYF,TGTGCCAGCAGCCCCTGGATCCTAGACCAAGAGACCCAGTACTTC
TRBV7-2,TRBD2,NA,TRBJ2-7,CASSIGGLAGNEQYF,TGTGCCAGCAGCATCGGGGGACTAGCGGGAAACGAGCAGTACTTC
TRBV5-1,TRBD1,once,TRBJ1-5,CASSLDGQGNQPQHF,TGCGCCAGCAGCTTGGACGGACAGGGCAATCAGCCCCAGCATTTT
TRBV9,TRBD1,NA,TRBJ1-4,CASSVGDRGEKLFF,TGTGCCAGCAGCGTAGGGGACAGGGGCGAAAAACTGTTTTTT
TRBV7-2,TRBD1,NA,TRBJ1-5,CASSSPGTGYQPQHF,TGTGCCAGCAGCTCCCCGGGGACAGGGTACCAGCCCCAGCATTTT
TRBV7-3,NA,NA,TRBJ1-1,CASSTQVIQNTEAFF,TGTGCCAGCAGCACGCAGGTAATCCAGAACACTGAAGCTTTCTTT
TRBV5-1,TRBD1,once,TRBJ2-5,CASSWTGWQETQYF,TGCGCCAGCAGCTGGACAGGGTGGCAAGAGACCCAGTACTTC
TRBV6-2/TRBV6-3,NA,NA,TRBJ1-2,CASSSNLSPYGYTF,TGTGCCAGCAGTAGCAACCTTTCTCCCTATGGCTACACCTTC
TRBV9,TRBD2,NA,TRBJ2-2,CASSVSGVTGELFF,TGTGCCAGCAGCGTAAGCGGGGTAACCGGGGAGCTGTTTTTT
TRBV7-2,TRBD2,NA,TRBJ2-5,CASSFLMERGAAGETQYF,TGTGCCAGCAGCTTTCTGATGGAGCGGGGGGCCGCAGGCGAGACCCAGTACTTC
TRBV19,NA,once,TRBJ2-7,CASSPPGRGYEQYF,TGTGCCAGTAGCCCGCCGGGGCGGGGCTACGAGCAGTACTTC
TRBV7-2,NA,NA,TRBJ2-1,CASSLGPTPGWQFF,TGTGCCAGCAGCTTAGGGCCTACTCCGGGGTGGCAGTTCTTC
TRBV18,NA,NA,TRBJ1-4,CASSPRKGVDEKLFF,TGTGCCAGCTCACCAAGGAAGGGGGTGGATGAAAAACTGTTTTTT
TRBV6-6,NA,once,TRBJ2-3,CASSSGKKADTQYF,TGTGCCAGCAGCTCAGGGAAGAAGGCAGATACGCAGTATTTT
TRBV2,TRBD1,NA,TRBJ2-5,CASSEGTGGRETQYF,TGTGCCAGCAGTGAAGGGACAGGGGGCCGTGAGACCCAGTACTTC
TRBV29-1,TRBD1,NA,TRBJ2-5,CSVGEGALQETQYF,TGCAGCGTCGGAGAGGGGGCCCTCCAAGAGACCCAGTACTTC
TRBV28,TRBD1,once,TRBJ1-5,CASSFGTGTQPQHF,TGTGCCAGCAGTTTTGGGACAGGGACTCAGCCCCAGCATTTT
TRBV7-2,TRBD2,NA,TRBJ2-7,CASSLLRGGAGEQYF,TGTGCCAGCAGCTTATTGCGCGGGGGGGCGGGAGAGCAGTACTTC
TRBV11-2,TRBD1,NA,TRBJ1-2,CASSRDRNYGYTF,TGTGCCAGCAGCCGGGACAGGAACTATGGCTACACCTTC
TRBV2,NA,NA,TRBJ2-5,CASPGGTGFQETQYF,TGTGCCAGCCCCGGGGGGACAGGCTTCCAAGAGACCCAGTACTTC
TRBV10-3,TRBD1,once,TRBJ1-2,CAISESIQTGGIKSGYTF,TGTGCCATCAGTGAGTCTATACAGACAGGGGGAATTAAGAGTGGCTACACCTTC
TRBV6-2/TRBV6-3,TRBD1,NA,TRBJ1-4,CASSLDIPGQKLFF,TGTGCCAGCAGTTTAGATATACCGGGACAGAAACTGTTTTTT
TRBV6-5,NA,NA,TRBJ2-2,CASSYGQLTGELFF,TGTGCCAGCAGTTACGGGCAGCTCACCGGGGAGCTGTTTTTT
TRBV5-5,TRBD1,NA,TRBJ2-1,CASSLGTGLTSSYNEQFF,TGTGCCAGCAGCTTGGGGACAGGGCTGACGAGCTCCTACAATGAGCAGTTCTTC
TRBV24-1,NA,NA,TRBJ2-5,CATSDPQREETQYF,TGTGCCACCAGTGACCCACAGCGGGAAGAGACCCAGTACTTC
TRBV4-2,NA,once,TRBJ1-6,CASSQAREAPYSPLHF,TGTGCCAGCAGCCAAGCTAGGGAGGCTCCGTATTCACCCCTCCACTTT
TRBV2,NA,NA,TRBJ1-2,CASTEVEGGYTF,TGTGCCAGCACTGAAGTTGAGGGCGGCTACACCTTC
TRBV7-9,TRBD1,NA,TRBJ2-7,CASRPQGANEQYF,TGTGCCAGCAGGCCACAGGGGGCGAACGAGCAGTACTTC
TRBV18,TRBD2,NA,TRBJ2-5,CASSPTRRSGGKYQETQYF,TGTGCCAGCTCCCCTACCAGGAGAAGCGGGGGGAAGTACCAAGAGACCCAGTACTTC
TRBV9,TRBD1,NA,TRBJ1-2,CASSPPEDRGHGYTF,TGTGCCAGCAGCCCCCCGGAAGACAGGGGCCATGGCTACACCTTC
TRBV6-5,TRBD1,once,TRBJ1-5,CASSYGTGEHGQPQHF,TGTGCCAGCAGTTACGGCACAGGGGAACACGGTCAGCCCCAGCATTTT